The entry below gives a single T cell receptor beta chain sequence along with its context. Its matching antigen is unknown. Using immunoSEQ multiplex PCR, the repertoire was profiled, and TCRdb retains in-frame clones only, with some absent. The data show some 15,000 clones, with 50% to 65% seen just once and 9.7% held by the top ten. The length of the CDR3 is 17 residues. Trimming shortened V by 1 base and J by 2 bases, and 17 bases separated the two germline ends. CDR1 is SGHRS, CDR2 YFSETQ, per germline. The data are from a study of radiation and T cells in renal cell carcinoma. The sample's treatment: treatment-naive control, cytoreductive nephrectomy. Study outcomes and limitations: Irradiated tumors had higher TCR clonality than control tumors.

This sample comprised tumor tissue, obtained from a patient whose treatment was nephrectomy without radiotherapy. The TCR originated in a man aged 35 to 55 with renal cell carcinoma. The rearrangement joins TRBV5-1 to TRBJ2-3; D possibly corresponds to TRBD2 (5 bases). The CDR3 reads CASSLYGGQEITDTQYF. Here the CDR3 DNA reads TGCGCCAGCAGCTTGTACGGCGGGCAGGAGATCACAGATACGCAGTATTTT.